The 16 T cell receptor beta chains below all came from one sample that was sequenced in a study of T cell responses to AZD1222 COVID-19 vaccine (dated by TCRdb to about 2021). The time point label for this specimen denotes: about 28 days (+/-7) after the second vaccine dose. The library was obtained by the immunoSEQ multiplex PCR assay. TCRdb carries this immuneACCESS record with in-frame sequences only. Its versions omit some clonotypes, under half of them owing to an unresolved V gene in the studies checked, with the rest unexplained. Here the sample has around 150,000 clones; roughly 93% occur a single time. The ten largest clones represent approximately 6.8% of the sample. The sequenced sample was peripheral blood, obtained 28 days after the second AZD1222 dose. The receptors were sampled from an adult who received the AZD1222 COVID-19 vaccine.

The chain links TRBV2 to TRBJ2-1; a weak D match, TRBD2 (6 bases). The CDR3 has 13 amino acids. The V and J ends lost 6 bases and 3 bases respectively, with 9 bases between them. CDR1 is SNHLY and CDR2 is FYNNEI in the germline V gene. CDR3 bases: TGTGCCAGCAGCCCGGACTACTACAATGAGCAGTTCTTC. This codes for CASSPDYYNEQFF. Combining the CDR3 with reference TRBV2 and TRBJ2-1 gives the whole variable domain EPEVTQTPSHQVTQMGQEVILRCVPISNHLYFYWYRQILGQKVEFLVSFYNNEISEKSEIFDDQFSVERPDGSNFTLKIRSTKLEDSAMYFCASSPDYYNEQFFGPGTRLTVL.

Worth noting for this clone: One end of the junction varies from germline; a read error may be responsible. This rearrangement joins TRBV7-7 to TRBJ2-2; tentative D call: TRBD1 (6 bases). In germline, CDR1 is SSHAT, CDR2 FNYEAQ (reference sequence). The CDR3 sequence is 14 residues long. The CDR3 DNA reads as TGTGCTAGCAGACTGAACAGGGACACCGGGGAGCTGTTTTTT. Translating it yields CASRLNRDTGELFF.

The chain is built from TRBV6-1 and TRBJ1-2; D remains unclear. The CDR3 runs to 13 residues. Per the germline V gene, CDR1 is MNHNS and CDR2 is SASEGT. V lost 2 bases and J 8 bases, leaving 12 bases between the germline ends. The CDR3 sequence is CASSENGSGGYTF. The CDR3 bases are TGTGCCAGCAGTGAAAATGGGAGCGGCGGCTACACCTTC.

The chain has TRBV2 and TRBJ2-2; TRBD1 agrees at 9 bases. V lost 5 bases and J lost 6; bases outside the gene matches: 10. CDR1 is SNHLY, CDR2 FYNNEI, per germline. This CDR3 spans 16 amino acids. CDR3 protein: CASSRPGQGIAGELFF. The CDR3 bases are TGTGCCAGCAGTCGTCCGGGACAGGGTATCGCCGGGGAGCTGTTTTTT. Full variable domain (missing parts from reference TRBV2 and TRBJ2-2): EPEVTQTPSHQVTQMGQEVILRCVPISNHLYFYWYRQILGQKVEFLVSFYNNEISEKSEIFDDQFSVERPDGSNFTLKIRSTKLEDSAMYFCASSRPGQGIAGELFFGEGSRLTVL.

The chain is built from TRBV28 and TRBJ1-1; 9 bases agree with TRBD1. Germline lookup yields CDR1 MDHEN and CDR2 SYDVKM. The V segment lost 2 bases and the J segment 7 bases; nucleotides outside the gene matches: 8. This CDR3 comprises 15 residues. The CDR3 spells CASSLPGQGSIEAFF. CDR3 sequence (DNA): TGTGCCAGCAGTTTACCCGGACAGGGGAGTATTGAAGCTTTCTTT.

The chain links TRBV5-5 to TRBJ1-1; D gene uncertain. The CDR3 is made up of 18 amino acids. V was trimmed by 2 bases and J by 0 bases, leaving 20 bases between them. The germline V gene encodes CDR1 SGHKS and CDR2 YYEKEE (reference sequence). In DNA, the CDR3 is TGTGCCAGCAGCTTACGTGGTCCTACGGCCGACATGAACACTGAAGCTTTCTTT. Translated, it gives CASSLRGPTADMNTEAFF.

The J gene is TRBJ2-1, the V gene TRBV27; D gene ambiguous. The CDR3 runs 12 residues. The V gene's germline CDR1 is MNHEY and CDR2 SMNVEV (reference sequence). Between the trimmed V and J ends, which lost 5 bases and 7 bases, there was a span of 9 bases. CDR3 sequence: CASSHGRNEQFF. CDR3 nucleotides: TGTGCCAGCAGTCATGGAAGGAATGAGCAGTTCTTC.

This clone has just one count. The rearrangement joins TRBV28 to TRBJ1-3; the D gene is possibly TRBD1 (5 bases). V lost 7 bases and J lost 1, with 11 bases in between. The CDR3 spans 14 residues. From germline, CDR1 is MDHEN and CDR2 SYDVKM. The CDR3, as DNA: TGTGCCAGCACCCGTCAGGGATCTGGAAACACCATATATTTT. Translated, it gives CASTRQGSGNTIYF.

The chain joins TRBV13 to TRBJ2-1; tentatively, D is TRBD1 (6 bases). Germline lookup yields CDR1 PRHDT and CDR2 FYEKMQ (reference sequence). Trimming left V 5 bases short and J 9 bases short, with 20 bases between. This CDR3 contains 15 residues. CDR3: CASSLRGVQVVEQFF. The DNA of the CDR3 is TGTGCCAGCAGCCTCAGGGGAGTTCAGGTCGTTGAGCAGTTCTTC.

The CDR3 sequence is CASGPNGYTF. In nucleotides, the CDR3 is TGTGCCAGCGGTCCTAATGGCTACACCTTC. This chain uses TRBV9 with TRBJ1-2; D unclear. With 7 bases removed from V and 6 bases from J, the gap between germline ends came to 7 bases. CDR1 is SGDLS and CDR2 is YYNGEE in the germline V gene. The CDR3 is 10 amino acids.

The chain joins TRBV3-1 (or the pseudogene TRBV3-2) to TRBJ1-1; D is uncertain. V lost 3 bases, J lost 5 bases, and 10 bases lay in between. This CDR3 contains 13 residues. Per the germline V gene, CDR1 is LGHDT and CDR2 is YNNKEL (reference sequence). The CDR3 bases are TGTGCCAGCAGCCAGGACGGTTGGACTGAAGCTTTCTTT. Its protein product is CASSQDGWTEAFF.

The chain is built from TRBV18 and TRBJ1-2, with a weak D call TRBD1 (6 bases). CDR1 and CDR2 from the germline V gene are KGHSH and LQKENI. The V and J ends lost 2 bases and 6 bases respectively, with 13 bases between them. The length of the CDR3 is 14 residues. The CDR3 is CASSPLTGPNGYTF. DNA of the CDR3: TGTGCCAGCTCACCATTGACAGGCCCGAATGGCTACACCTTC.

V usage is TRBV6-5 and J usage is TRBJ2-1; TRBD2 might be the D (6 bases). V lost 6 bases to trimming and J lost 6 bases, with 15 bases between them. This CDR3 contains 14 residues. Germline V gene sequence: CDR1 MNHEY, CDR2 SVGAGI. The CDR3 region is CASSQVGGTNEQFF. CDR3 nucleotide sequence: TGTGCCAGCAGCCAAGTGGGGGGTACCAATGAGCAGTTCTTC.

The rearrangement uses TRBV2 and TRBJ1-1, with D perhaps matching TRBD1 (6 bases). V was pared by 5 bases and J by 2 bases, with 12 bases between. The CDR3 has 14 amino acids. CDR1 is SNHLY and CDR2 is FYNNEI in the germline V gene. As DNA, the CDR3 is TGTGCCAGCAGTCCCACAGGGTTCAACACTGAAGCTTTCTTT. It translates to CASSPTGFNTEAFF.

This CDR3 reads CASSYFGGQTREQYF. The CDR3 DNA is TGTGCCAGCAGTTATTTTGGGGGTCAGACGAGGGAGCAGTACTTC. The chain employs TRBV6-5 and TRBJ2-7; D tentatively fits TRBD1 or TRBD2 (5 bases each). V lost 3 bases to trimming and J lost 7 bases, with 19 bases between them. This CDR3 contains 15 residues. Per germline, CDR1 MNHEY and CDR2 SVGAGI.

The chain is built from TRBV3-1 (or the pseudogene TRBV3-2) and TRBJ2-7; 9 nucleotides match TRBD1. Unmatched junction bases numbered 6, after V lost 4 bases and J lost 2 bases. This CDR3 comprises 15 residues. From germline, CDR1 is LGHDT and CDR2 YNNKEL (reference sequence). DNA for the CDR3: TGTGCCAGCAGCCCCCACCGGACAGGGGCCTACGAGCAGTACTTC. It yields the protein CASSPHRTGAYEQYF.